This T cell receptor (beta chain) originates from a study of HIV-infected children after antiretroviral therapy interruption. This sample's treatment: PENTA 11 planned treatment interruption arm or continuous ART arm. Samples needed at least 5 million viable cryopreserved PBMCs. Naive CD4+ CD45RA+ CD45RO- T cells were sorted from thawed PBMCs. There are 14 residues in the CDR3. From germline, CDR1 is LNHDA and CDR2 SQIVND (reference sequence). The V end lost 5 bases, the J end lost 2 bases, and 12 bases lay between the germline ends. Regarding the study as a whole: The Gini coefficient of naive CD4+ repertoires rose, returning to baseline by 3 years.

Unique molecular identifiers were included in an RNA-based 3' RACE TCR library. TCRdb re-derived calls from the 3' RACE reads in MiXCR, one entry per CDR3 protein. This repertoire shows about 89,000 distinct CDR3 sequences, less than 7% found once; its top ten account for more than 0.95%. Turning to this clonotype: Antigen specificity is unknown.

The chain is built from TRBV19 and TRBJ1-1, with D perhaps TRBD1 (6 bases). Sample: CD45RA+ CD4+ T cells from PBMCs, pooled from several time points, taken from a donor given antiretroviral therapy, either interrupted or continuous. Subset meaning: naive CD4+ CD45RA+ CD45RO- T cells. This sequence originates from a pool of human donors with HIV. The CDR3 sequence is CASSVGQPNTEAFF. For the CDR3, the DNA is TGTGCCAGTAGTGTAGGACAGCCTAACACTGAAGCTTTCTTT. The full variable domain, in which reference TRBV19 and TRBJ1-1 provide the parts outside the CDR3, is DGGITQSPKYLFRKEGQNVTLSCEQNLNHDAMYWYRQDPGQGLRLIYYSQIVNDFQKGDIAEGYSVSREKKESFPLTVTSAQKNPTAFYLCASSVGQPNTEAFFGQGTRLTVV.